Listed below are T cell receptor beta chains from one sample, sequenced in a study of CD8+CD57+ T cells in acquired aplastic anemia. TCRdb processed the reads anew with MiXCR; each CDR3 protein has one entry. The sample lists roughly 420,000 distinct CDR3 sequences, 55% to 70% occurring once. What was sequenced was sorted CD4+, CD8+, or CD8+CD57+ T cells (not recorded which) from PBMCs. The receptors derive from a human donor in good health, serving as a control. The CDR3 runs from the conserved cysteine through the conserved F or W. A D gene is named only where the DNA matches it firmly. Some rows mark clone size as missing; the rest say once, few, many or name a class of expanded clone.

v_gene	abundance	d_gene	j_gene	CDR3nt	CDR3aa
TRBV7-2	once	NA	TRBJ1-6	TGTGCCAGCAGACACCGGCGGACCGATAATTCACCCCTCCACTTT	CASRHRRTDNSPLHF
TRBV2	many	NA	TRBJ1-1	TGTGCCAGCAGGCGAACAGGGTTCACTGAAGCTTTCTTT	CASRRTGFTEAFF
TRBV9	many	NA	TRBJ2-1	TGTGCCAGCAGCGTCGACCTGACCCCCCATGAGCAGTTCTTC	CASSVDLTPHEQFF
TRBV9	NA	NA	TRBJ2-7	TGTGCCAGCAGCGGCGGGCCGCAGAATTCCCCCCTCTACTTC	CASSGGPQNSPLYF
TRBV7-2	NA	TRBD2	TRBJ2-7	TGTGCCAGCAGCTACGAGGGAGGGGAGCAGCCCCAGCATTACTTC	CASSYEGGEQPQHYF
TRBV7-2	many	NA	TRBJ1-2	TGTGCCAGCAGCTTATCGGACAGTGGAAACTATGGCTACACCTTC	CASSLSDSGNYGYTF
TRBV15	NA	NA	TRBJ1-2	TGTGCCAGCAGCGGACAACCCGGCGCCGATGAGTACTACTTC	CASSGQPGADEYYF
TRBV2	NA	NA	TRBJ1-2	TGTGCCAGCAGCGACTTAGGGAGAGGCCTCGATAGCTACACCTTC	CASSDLGRGLDSYTF
TRBV7-2	once	NA	TRBJ1-3	TGTGCCAGCAGCTTAGCAGGGTCTGGAAATGCCATATATTTT	CASSLAGSGNAIYF
TRBV2	NA	NA	TRBJ2-7	TGTGCCAGCACCGACAGTCCCACAGATAACCAGCAGTATTTC	CASTDSPTDNQQYF
TRBV30	many	TRBD2	TRBJ2-1	TGTGCCTGGAGTCTGGGACTAGCGGGGAAAAATGAGCAGTTCTTC	CAWSLGLAGKNEQFF
TRBV4-2	many	TRBD2	TRBJ2-1	TGTGCCAGCAGCCCCACTAGCGGGGGGGCGAATGAGCAGTTCTTC	CASSPTSGGANEQFF
TRBV7-2	many	NA	TRBJ1-1	TGTGCCAGCAGCTTACCGGTCCTCAACACTGAAGCTTTCTTT	CASSLPVLNTEAFF